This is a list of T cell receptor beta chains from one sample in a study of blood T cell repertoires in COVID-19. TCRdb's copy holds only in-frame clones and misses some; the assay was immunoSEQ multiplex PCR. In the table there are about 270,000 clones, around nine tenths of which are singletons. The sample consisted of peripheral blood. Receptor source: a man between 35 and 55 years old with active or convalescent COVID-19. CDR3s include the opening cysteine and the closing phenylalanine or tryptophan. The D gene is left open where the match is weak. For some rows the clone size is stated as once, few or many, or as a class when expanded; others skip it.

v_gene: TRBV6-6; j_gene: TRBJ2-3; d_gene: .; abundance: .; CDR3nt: TGTGCCAGCAGTCGATCTGACATCCGCACAGATACGCAGTATTTT; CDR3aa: CASSRSDIRTDTQYF
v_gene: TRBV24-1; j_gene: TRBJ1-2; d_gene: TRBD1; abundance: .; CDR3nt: TGTGCCACCAGTGATCCCCGACAGGGGGCGGCTGGTGGCTACACCTTC; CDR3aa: CATSDPRQGAAGGYTF
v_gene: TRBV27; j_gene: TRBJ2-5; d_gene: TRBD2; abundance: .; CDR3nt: TGTGCCAGCAGTCCTGGGACTAGCGGGAGTTTGATAGAGACCCAGTACTTC; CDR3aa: CASSPGTSGSLIETQYF
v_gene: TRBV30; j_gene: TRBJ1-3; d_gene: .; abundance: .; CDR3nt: TGTGCCTGGAGTCCGCGATTCCGCGGATCAGGGGGAAACACCATATATTTT; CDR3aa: CAWSPRFRGSGGNTIYF
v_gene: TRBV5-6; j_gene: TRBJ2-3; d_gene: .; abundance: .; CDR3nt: TGTGCCAGCAGCTTGGAGGGGCGTCGAAACACAGATACGCAGTATTTT; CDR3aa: CASSLEGRRNTDTQYF
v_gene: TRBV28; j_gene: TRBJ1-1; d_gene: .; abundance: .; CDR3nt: TGTGCCAGCAGCCTCAGGCTCTCGAACACTGAAGCTTTCTTT; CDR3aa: CASSLRLSNTEAFF
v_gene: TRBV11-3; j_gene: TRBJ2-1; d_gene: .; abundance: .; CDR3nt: TGTGCCAGCAGCTACACCGGGACTTACTCCTACAATGAGCAGTTCTTC; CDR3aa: CASSYTGTYSYNEQFF
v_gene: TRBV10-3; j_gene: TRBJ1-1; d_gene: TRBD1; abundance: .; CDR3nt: TGTGCCATCACTCAGGAGGTAGGGGGCGCGTCGAGCACTGAAGCTTTCTTT; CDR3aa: CAITQEVGGASSTEAFF
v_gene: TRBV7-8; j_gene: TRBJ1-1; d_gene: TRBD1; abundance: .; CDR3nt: TGTGCCAGCAGCCCAGGGGGTCGATCATGGAACACTGAAGCTTTCTTT; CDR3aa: CASSPGGRSWNTEAFF
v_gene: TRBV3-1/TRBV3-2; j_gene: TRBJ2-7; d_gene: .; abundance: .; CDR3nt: TGTGCCAGCAGCCAAGACCTCTACGAGCAGTACTTC; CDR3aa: CASSQDLYEQYF
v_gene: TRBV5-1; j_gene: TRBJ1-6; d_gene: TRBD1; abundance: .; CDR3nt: TGCGCCAGCAGCTTGGCCCAGGGGGCCTATAATTCACCCCTCCACTTT; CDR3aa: CASSLAQGAYNSPLHF
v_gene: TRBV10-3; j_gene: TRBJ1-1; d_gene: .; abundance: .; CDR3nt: TGTGCCACCACTAACAGGGCAAACACTGAAGCTTTCTTT; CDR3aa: CATTNRANTEAFF
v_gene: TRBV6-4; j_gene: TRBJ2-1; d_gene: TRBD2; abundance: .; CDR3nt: TGTGCCAGCAGCCCACTAGCGGGAGAGAGCAATGAGCAGTTCTTC; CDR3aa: CASSPLAGESNEQFF
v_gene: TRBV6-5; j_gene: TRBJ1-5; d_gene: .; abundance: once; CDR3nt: TGTGCCTCTCAGGCAGAGGGAAATCAGCCCCAGCATTTT; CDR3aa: CASQAEGNQPQHF
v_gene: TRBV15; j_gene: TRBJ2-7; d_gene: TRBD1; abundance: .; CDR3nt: TGTGCCACCAGCTACACCGGACAGGGAAGGGTCCACGAGCAGTACTTC; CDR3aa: CATSYTGQGRVHEQYF
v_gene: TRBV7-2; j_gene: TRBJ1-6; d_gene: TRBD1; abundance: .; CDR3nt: TGTGCCAGCAGCTTCCTCCCCGGGACAGGGTTCGGGTCACCCCTCCACTTT; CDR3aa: CASSFLPGTGFGSPLHF
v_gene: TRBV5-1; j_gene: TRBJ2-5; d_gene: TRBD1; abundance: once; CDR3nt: TGCGCCAGCAGCCTGGACAGGGGGCTACCGCCACGGGAGACCCAGTACTTC; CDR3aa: CASSLDRGLPPRETQYF
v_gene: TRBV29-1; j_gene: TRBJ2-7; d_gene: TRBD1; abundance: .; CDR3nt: TGCAGCGTTGCCAGGGGGTCGGGTAACGAGCAGTACTTC; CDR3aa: CSVARGSGNEQYF
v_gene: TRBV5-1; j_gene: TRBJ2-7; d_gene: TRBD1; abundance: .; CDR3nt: TGCGCCAGCAGCTGGGGGACAGGCTACGAGCAGTACTTC; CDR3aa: CASSWGTGYEQYF
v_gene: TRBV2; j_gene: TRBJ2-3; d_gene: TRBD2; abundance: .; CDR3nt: TGTGCCAGCAGTGATTCAAGGAGTAAGCGGGAGGCGACAGATACGCAGTATTTT; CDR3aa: CASSDSRSKREATDTQYF
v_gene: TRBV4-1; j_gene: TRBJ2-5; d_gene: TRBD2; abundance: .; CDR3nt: TGCGCCAGCAGCCAAACTAGCGGCCAAGAGACCCAGTACTTC; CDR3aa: CASSQTSGQETQYF
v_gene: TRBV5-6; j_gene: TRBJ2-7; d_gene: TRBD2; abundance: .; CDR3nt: TGTGCCAGCAGCTTGGATGGCGCGGGAGGACAGTACTTC; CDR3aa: CASSLDGAGGQYF